This is a list of T cell receptor beta chains from one sample in a study of monozygotic twins with inflammatory bowel disease. TCRdb reprocessed the 5' RACE reads and reports one entry per CDR3 protein, with no DNA. The repertoire table contains some 210,000 distinct CDR3 sequences. The sample comprised blood. The receptors were sampled from a human donor with ulcerative colitis or Crohn's disease, or a healthy co-twin of an affected twin (not recorded which). Both conserved end residues are part of each CDR3.

j_gene: TRBJ1-6; v_gene: TRBV2; CDR3aa: CASSVPGYGYSPLHF
j_gene: TRBJ2-7; v_gene: TRBV28; CDR3aa: CASSSAAGTGEYEQYF
j_gene: TRBJ1-6; v_gene: TRBV15; CDR3aa: CATSLNRVGNSPLHF
j_gene: TRBJ1-1; v_gene: TRBV6-1; CDR3aa: CASRTGKGGNAEAFF
j_gene: TRBJ2-7; v_gene: TRBV20-1; CDR3aa: CSARYSGGSYEQYF
j_gene: TRBJ2-7; v_gene: TRBV20-1; CDR3aa: CSANLQGWGNYEQYF
j_gene: TRBJ2-1; v_gene: TRBV5-1; CDR3aa: CASSDGNYNEQFF
j_gene: TRBJ2-1; v_gene: TRBV2; CDR3aa: CASSESPPEFSKQFF
j_gene: TRBJ2-7; v_gene: TRBV20-1; CDR3aa: CSATTRLAGVGEQYF
j_gene: TRBJ2-5; v_gene: TRBV5-1; CDR3aa: CASSSGSGGGGETQYF
j_gene: TRBJ2-3; v_gene: TRBV3-1; CDR3aa: CASSHSLGMEDTQYF
j_gene: TRBJ2-5; v_gene: TRBV19; CDR3aa: CASSIEGRGQETQYF
j_gene: TRBJ1-4; v_gene: TRBV3-1; CDR3aa: CASSQVGQGNEKLFF
j_gene: TRBJ2-2; v_gene: TRBV20-1; CDR3aa: CSAGRGRELFF
j_gene: TRBJ2-1; v_gene: TRBV9; CDR3aa: CASSANREISYNEQFF
j_gene: TRBJ1-1; v_gene: TRBV20-1; CDR3aa: CSARGRQGRTEAFF
j_gene: TRBJ1-2; v_gene: TRBV10-3; CDR3aa: CAISDGDSGLPYGYTF
j_gene: TRBJ1-2; v_gene: TRBV18; CDR3aa: CASSPEAFPVANYGYTF
j_gene: TRBJ1-3; v_gene: TRBV2; CDR3aa: CASSIDHAGNTIYF
j_gene: TRBJ2-1; v_gene: TRBV3-1; CDR3aa: CASSLSSGSYNEQFF
j_gene: TRBJ2-7; v_gene: TRBV3-1; CDR3aa: CASSRGGVVGNEQYF
j_gene: TRBJ1-2; v_gene: TRBV5-1; CDR3aa: CASSMDRGRGYTF
j_gene: TRBJ1-1; v_gene: TRBV6-5; CDR3aa: CASSYQGAGYTEAFF
j_gene: TRBJ1-2; v_gene: TRBV18; CDR3aa: CASSPLPGQDSPDYGYTF
j_gene: TRBJ1-5; v_gene: TRBV27; CDR3aa: CASRGYNQPQHF
j_gene: TRBJ2-5; v_gene: TRBV7-9; CDR3aa: CASSLLGGQETQYF
j_gene: TRBJ2-5; v_gene: TRBV18; CDR3aa: CASSPLSGQETQYF
j_gene: TRBJ2-5; v_gene: TRBV4-1; CDR3aa: CASSQATTSQETQYF
j_gene: TRBJ2-2; v_gene: TRBV5-1; CDR3aa: CASSLGQGTVTGELFF
j_gene: TRBJ1-6; v_gene: TRBV27; CDR3aa: CASSLTGQEFAYNSPLHF